Listed below are T cell receptor beta chains from one sample, sequenced in a study of shared clonotypes between healthy human individuals. TCRdb's table, derived via immunoSEQ multiplex PCR, lists solely in-frame clones and lacks some. The sample has roughly 1,600,000 clones, 98% to 99% seen once. Sequenced material: naive CD4+ T cells sorted from blood. These TCRs come from a man aged 30 to 45 in good health. Both conserved end residues are part of each CDR3. The order of the fields is V gene, clone size, D gene, J gene, CDR3 protein. The D gene is left open where the match is weak. Part of the rows lack a size; the others show once, few, many or a class for expanded clones.

V: TRBV18; size: -; D: -; J: TRBJ1-2; CDR3: CASSPGVNYGYTF
V: TRBV5-1; size: once; D: -; J: TRBJ2-3; CDR3: CASTIGPRGGDTQYF
V: TRBV28; size: -; D: TRBD1; J: TRBJ1-2; CDR3: CASSLIFGTGGKNYGYTF
V: TRBV4-1; size: -; D: -; J: TRBJ2-7; CDR3: CASSRRWGESEYEQYF
V: TRBV28; size: -; D: -; J: TRBJ1-1; CDR3: CASSFATGVNTEAFF
V: TRBV20-1; size: once; D: -; J: TRBJ2-5; CDR3: CSARSETQYF
V: TRBV11-3; size: -; D: TRBD2; J: TRBJ2-1; CDR3: CASSPGLAGDEQFF
V: TRBV7-9; size: -; D: -; J: TRBJ1-4; CDR3: CASSFGPGEKLFF
V: TRBV7-2; size: -; D: TRBD2; J: TRBJ2-5; CDR3: CASSLGIAGQETQYF
V: TRBV6-5; size: -; D: -; J: TRBJ1-1; CDR3: CASSYSNQNTEAFF
V: TRBV28; size: once; D: -; J: TRBJ1-2; CDR3: CASSFPLGVMDGYTF
V: TRBV25-1; size: -; D: TRBD1; J: TRBJ1-5; CDR3: CASGTGDSNQPQHF
V: TRBV7-2; size: -; D: -; J: TRBJ1-2; CDR3: CASSYDRRALDYGYTF
V: TRBV5-1; size: -; D: TRBD1; J: TRBJ2-7; CDR3: CASSLDRGGDEQYF
V: TRBV19; size: -; D: -; J: TRBJ1-5; CDR3: CASRDGRVANQPQHF
V: TRBV4-1; size: -; D: -; J: TRBJ1-4; CDR3: CASSLPDTPNEKLFF
V: TRBV19; size: -; D: TRBD2; J: TRBJ2-1; CDR3: CASSPTWAGGASYNEQFF
V: TRBV5-1; size: -; D: TRBD1; J: TRBJ2-3; CDR3: CASSLGRGTGTFAGTDTQYF
V: TRBV28; size: -; D: TRBD2; J: TRBJ2-5; CDR3: CASSPPPTSGREETQYF
V: TRBV4-1; size: -; D: TRBD2; J: TRBJ2-7; CDR3: CASSQEAGDPYEQYF
V: TRBV5-8; size: -; D: -; J: TRBJ1-5; CDR3: CASSLVGAVQPQHF
V: TRBV25-1; size: -; D: TRBD1; J: TRBJ1-1; CDR3: CASSERQQGVAEAFF
V: TRBV5-1; size: -; D: -; J: TRBJ2-1; CDR3: CASSPSDRSYNEQFF
V: TRBV19; size: -; D: TRBD1; J: TRBJ1-1; CDR3: CASSPSGGLNTEAFF
V: TRBV5-5; size: -; D: -; J: TRBJ2-3; CDR3: CASSFADPTNTQYF
V: TRBV2; size: -; D: -; J: TRBJ1-2; CDR3: CASSETASGGYTF
V: TRBV5-6; size: -; D: -; J: TRBJ2-3; CDR3: CASTLAGAWDTQYF
V: TRBV25-1; size: -; D: -; J: TRBJ2-2; CDR3: CASSSQRRGGELFF
V: TRBV5-4; size: -; D: -; J: TRBJ2-1; CDR3: CASSLGHNEQFF
V: TRBV28; size: -; D: -; J: TRBJ2-2; CDR3: CASSFSGHPTGELFF
V: TRBV29-1; size: -; D: TRBD2; J: TRBJ2-5; CDR3: CSVEGLAGVKTQYF
V: TRBV6-6; size: -; D: TRBD1; J: TRBJ1-2; CDR3: CASNTGQVLSYGYTF
V: TRBV2; size: few; D: -; J: TRBJ1-2; CDR3: CASSTLLTAYTF
V: TRBV10-3; size: -; D: -; J: TRBJ2-2; CDR3: CAISEVVGSLNTGELFF
V: TRBV6-5; size: -; D: -; J: TRBJ1-3; CDR3: CASSYQTGPGNTIYF
V: TRBV28; size: -; D: -; J: TRBJ1-5; CDR3: CASSPHEGPARQPQHF
V: TRBV5-1; size: once; D: TRBD2; J: TRBJ2-3; CDR3: CASSFRVAGGLGTDTQYF
V: TRBV18; size: -; D: TRBD1; J: TRBJ2-5; CDR3: CASSPSPRGLLETQYF
V: TRBV6-5; size: -; D: -; J: TRBJ1-4; CDR3: CASSQANEKLFF
V: TRBV6-4; size: -; D: TRBD1; J: TRBJ2-5; CDR3: CASSQGFQETQYF
V: TRBV28; size: -; D: -; J: TRBJ2-2; CDR3: CASRVSHRDPTGELFF
V: TRBV7-9; size: -; D: -; J: TRBJ2-5; CDR3: CASSLRGSQETQYF
V: TRBV29-1; size: once; D: -; J: TRBJ2-3; CDR3: CSVGGRTSTDTQYF
V: TRBV5-1; size: -; D: TRBD1; J: TRBJ2-5; CDR3: CASSLIVGTEETQYF
V: TRBV12-5; size: -; D: TRBD1; J: TRBJ2-5; CDR3: CASGAPGQGDETQYF
V: TRBV9; size: -; D: TRBD2; J: TRBJ2-1; CDR3: CASSPTSSGTYNEQFF
V: TRBV28; size: -; D: TRBD2; J: TRBJ2-3; CDR3: CASSLYGPGRTDTQYF
V: TRBV11-2; size: -; D: TRBD2; J: TRBJ2-5; CDR3: CASSLRWRSGAQETQYF
V: TRBV30; size: -; D: -; J: TRBJ2-5; CDR3: CAWSVRKGETQYF
V: TRBV29-1; size: once; D: -; J: TRBJ1-1; CDR3: CSDSTHKAEAFF
V: TRBV9; size: -; D: -; J: TRBJ2-1; CDR3: CASSGGSPSSYNEQFF
V: TRBV27; size: -; D: -; J: TRBJ2-3; CDR3: CASTPARRTDTQYF